Presented here are 20 T cell receptor beta chains from one specimen sequenced in a study of OX40 agonist ivuxolimab in advanced cancers. Here immunoSEQ multiplex PCR was the method, and the copy in TCRdb shows in-frame clones only, minus some. The data show over 50,000 clones, around 85% seen once. This specimen was CD4+ or CD8+ T cells sorted from blood, taken in a trial of the OX40 agonist ivuxolimab. The receptors shown here come from an adult with an advanced solid tumor such as melanoma, head and neck, liver or kidney cancer.

The chain recombines TRBV9 with TRBJ2-2, with D uncertain. V was clipped by 0 bases and J by 5 bases, with 2 bases between them. The germline V gene has CDR1 SGDLS and CDR2 YYNGEE. The CDR3 has 12 amino acids. CDR3 sequence (DNA): TGTGCCAGCAGCGTAGGTACCGGGGAGCTGTTTTTT. This codes for CASSVGTGELFF.

The rearrangement links TRBV6-5 to TRBJ2-1; D not certain. Germline loops: CDR1 MNHEY, CDR2 SVGAGI. The CDR3 has 14 residues. V shed 5 bases and J shed 7 bases, with 15 bases lying between them. CDR3 protein: CASSQTGPPNEQFF. The DNA for the CDR3 is TGTGCCAGCAGTCAAACCGGGCCCCCGAATGAGCAGTTCTTC.

The chain uses TRBV10-2 and TRBJ2-3; 9 bases are a match to TRBD1. The ends lost 2 bases at V and 0 bases at J; junction bases unmatched: 6. The germline CDR1 and CDR2 sequences are WSHSY and SAAADI. The CDR3 has 17 residues. CDR3 amino acids: CASSEDPGQGSTDTQYF. In DNA, the CDR3 is TGCGCCAGCAGTGAGGACCCGGGACAGGGCAGCACAGATACGCAGTATTTT.

V and J are TRBV4-2 and TRBJ1-1; no reliable D call. Germline V CDR1 and CDR2: LGHNA, YNFKEQ. The CDR3 is 17 residues long. Trimming took 8 bases from V and 3 from J, leaving 25 bases between them. The CDR3 DNA reads TGTGCCAGCGCCGTAAGAGTACAGCCCCGGAGGGACACTGAAGCTTTCTTT. It codes for CASAVRVQPRRDTEAFF.

The chain links TRBV5-6 to TRBJ2-1, with TRBD2 matching 8 bases. The germline V gene has CDR1 SGHDT and CDR2 YYEEEE. The V gene end was trimmed by 4 bases and the J gene end by 5 bases; junction bases not matched to a gene: 11. The CDR3 is made up of 16 amino acids. As DNA, the CDR3 is TGTGCCAGCAGCACGACCGGGACTAGTGGGGACAATGAGCAGTTCTTC. Protein: CASSTTGTSGDNEQFF.

V gene TRBV13 combines with J gene TRBJ2-3; D is uncertain. CDR3 length equals 16 residues. The V end was cut by 5 bases, the J end by 1 base, with 16 bases between. Germline V gives CDR1 PRHDT, CDR2 FYEKMQ (reference sequence). Here the CDR3 DNA reads TGTGCCAGCAGCCCCTCAGGCGAGTACCGCACAGATACGCAGTATTTT. Residues: CASSPSGEYRTDTQYF.

V is TRBV5-4 and J is TRBJ2-2; D assignment may be TRBD1 or TRBD2 (6 bases each). Trimming removed 4 bases from V and 5 bases from J, with 15 bases in between. CDR1 SGHNT and CDR2 YYREEE come from the germline V gene (reference sequence). CDR3 size: 15 residues. As DNA, the CDR3 is TGTGCCAGCAGCCTGAGGGGGGTAAGGACCGGGGAGCTGTTTTTT. This gives the protein CASSLRGVRTGELFF.

This clone has a handful of counts. This chain connects TRBV10-3 to TRBJ2-7, with D tentatively TRBD1 (6 bases). Trimming took 9 bases from V and 3 from J, leaving 15 bases between them. The length of the CDR3 is 13 residues. Germline loops: CDR1 ENHRY, CDR2 SYGVKD. The CDR3 sequence is CAICRDKVYEQYF. As DNA, the CDR3 is TGTGCCATATGCCGGGACAAGGTCTACGAGCAGTACTTC.

The chain carries TRBV6-1 and TRBJ1-1, with a tentative D call TRBD1 (6 bases). Germline V CDR1 and CDR2: MNHNS, SASEGT. V gave up 6 bases and J gave up 5 bases, with 10 bases separating them. CDR3 size: 12 residues. CDR3 sequence (DNA): TGTGCCAGCAGGACCAGGGGAACTGAAGCTTTCTTT. Its protein product is CASRTRGTEAFF.

This clone came up once. The CDR3 DNA reads TGTGCCAGCAGTTCTATTAGTGGGGGGGTCACAGATACGCAGTATTTT. Protein: CASSSISGGVTDTQYF. This rearrangement joins TRBV6-5 to TRBJ2-3, with 7 bases aligning to TRBD2. Germline V gene sequence: CDR1 MNHEY, CDR2 SVGAGI. This CDR3 has 16 amino acids. Losses at the gene ends were 4 bases for V and 2 bases for J; bases not matched to a gene: 9.

The genes are TRBV7-8 and TRBJ1-2; 7 bases align to TRBD1. V dropped 5 bases and J dropped 3; count of bases not matched to a gene: 15. The CDR3 consists of 17 residues. CDR1 is SGHVS and CDR2 is FQNEAQ in the germline V gene. The CDR3 region is CASSITGQSLGDYGYTF. CDR3 nucleotides: TGTGCCAGCAGCATAACGGGACAGAGTTTAGGTGACTATGGCTACACCTTC.

The chain carries TRBV19 and TRBJ2-7; D uncertain. Trimming removed 5 bases at V and 0 bases at J, with 14 bases between. Germline V lookup: CDR1 LNHDA, CDR2 SQIVND (reference sequence). This CDR3 contains 15 residues. Written as DNA, the CDR3 is TGTGCCAGTAGTGGGGAAAATTGGCCCTCCTACGAGCAGTACTTC. Its translation is CASSGENWPSYEQYF.

V gene TRBV5-6 combines with J gene TRBJ1-2; 7 nucleotides agree with TRBD1. The CDR3 is 14 amino acids. The trim removed 5 bases at V and 4 bases at J, leaving 8 bases unmatched. CDR1 SGHDT and CDR2 YYEEEE come from the germline V gene. For the CDR3, the DNA is TGTGCCAGCAGAGAACAGGGGTTTGGCTATGGCTACACCTTC. Translation gives CASREQGFGYGYTF.

The V call is TRBV4-3, the J call TRBJ2-7; 8 nucleotides align to TRBD1. The CDR3 contains 16 residues. V lost 0 bases, J lost 2 bases, and 6 bases stayed unmatched. CDR1 LGHNA and CDR2 YSLEER come from the germline V gene. As DNA, the CDR3 is TGCGCCAGCAGCCAAGAATGGGGGACAGGCCCCTACGAGCAGTACTTC. Translation: CASSQEWGTGPYEQYF.

The chain has TRBV10-1 and TRBJ2-3; D perhaps matches TRBD2 (7 bases). The CDR3 is 14 amino acids. V was cut by 3 bases and J by 5 bases, with 12 bases left in between. Germline values: CDR1 WNHNN, CDR2 SYGVQD (reference sequence). The CDR3 sequence: CASSDGGARDTQYF. CDR3 coding DNA: TGCGCCAGCAGTGATGGGGGGGCGAGAGATACGCAGTATTTT.

The chain is built from TRBV28 and TRBJ2-7, with no clear D. The germline CDR1 and CDR2 sequences are MDHEN and SYDVKM. V lost 2 bases and J lost 2, with 7 bases in between. The CDR3 has 13 amino acids. CDR3 sequence reads: CASSLTDAYEQYF. CDR3 DNA: TGTGCCAGCAGTTTAACAGATGCCTACGAGCAGTACTTC.

V usage is TRBV27 and J usage is TRBJ1-5; the match to TRBD1 covers 7 bases. Germline assignment: CDR1 MNHEY and CDR2 SMNVEV (reference sequence). The CDR3 has 14 residues. V was pared by 3 bases and J by 6 bases, with 5 bases of the junction left unmatched. DNA of the CDR3: TGTGCCAGCAGTTTGACAGGGACGTTTCAGCCCCAGCATTTT. The encoded protein is CASSLTGTFQPQHF.

V gene TRBV13 combines with J gene TRBJ2-7; 12 nucleotides match TRBD2. With 6 bases clipped from V and 5 bases from J, the junction kept 14 bases outside the gene matches. This CDR3 has 17 amino acids. Germline V gene sequence: CDR1 PRHDT, CDR2 FYEKMQ (reference sequence). DNA for the CDR3: TGTGCCAGCAGTCAGAGGTCTCTAGCGGGGGGGCGGGACGAGCAGTACTTC. It is translated as CASSQRSLAGGRDEQYF.

The chain has TRBV19 and TRBJ1-5; 9 bases are shared with TRBD1. The V gene's germline CDR1 is LNHDA and CDR2 SQIVND (reference sequence). Trimming cost V 3 bases and J 5 bases; bases outside gene matches: 5. This CDR3 is built from 15 residues. The CDR3 DNA reads as TGTGCCAGTAGTATTGGGGGACAGGGATATCAGCCCCAGCATTTT. The encoded protein is CASSIGGQGYQPQHF.

This chain connects TRBV7-2 to TRBJ2-7; D may be TRBD1 (5 bases). The CDR3 covers 16 residues. Trimming stripped 2 bases from V and 1 base from J, with 15 bases between. Germline CDR1 and CDR2: SGHTA and FQGNSA. Here the CDR3 DNA reads TGTGCCAGCAGCTTAAGGAGCATGGCAGGGTCCTACGAGCAGTACTTC. Translation: CASSLRSMAGSYEQYF.